The 4 T cell receptor beta chains below were found in one sample sequenced in a study of blood T cells in healthy people across ages (dated by TCRdb to between 2014 and 2016). Preparation of the library involved 5' RACE. Sequencing took place on an Illumina HiSeq 2500. The second PCR ran for about 6 to 12 cycles and used a J-beta primer mix along with a sample-barcoded 5' primer. Starting from the raw public reads, TCRdb applied fastp trimming at Q25, assembled clones with MiXCR and retained in-frame beta chains. CDR3 protein duplicates are merged, each entry listing the most common genes and DNA. The sample includes around 600,000 distinct CDR3 sequences, with 47% observed a single time. Around 23% of the sample is taken by the ten largest. Sequencing was done on a sample of blood. The receptors come from an elderly man in good health.

This chain uses TRBV6-1 with TRBJ2-3, with a possible D match to TRBD1 (6 bases). The length of the CDR3 is 13 residues. V was cut by 7 bases and J by 5 bases, with 13 bases left in between. CDR1 is MNHNS, CDR2 SASEGT, per germline. CDR3 loop: CASTGQRLDTQYF. The CDR3 region has the DNA TGTGCCAGCACCGGACAGAGATTAGATACGCAGTATTTT.

The rearrangement links TRBV6-6 to TRBJ2-1; tentative D call: TRBD2 (7 bases). The CDR3 spans 15 residues. The germline V gene encodes CDR1 MNHNY and CDR2 SVGAGI (reference sequence). The V end was cut by 3 bases, the J end by 6 bases, with 15 bases between. The CDR3 reads CASSYWRGRVNEQFF. CDR3 nucleotides: TGTGCCAGCAGTTATTGGCGGGGGCGGGTCAATGAGCAGTTCTTC.

This clonotype has a handful of counts. This rearrangement joins TRBV2 to TRBJ2-6; no clear D gene. From germline, CDR1 is SNHLY and CDR2 FYNNEI. The CDR3 has 15 amino acids. The V and J ends lost 2 bases and 4 bases respectively, with 9 bases between them. CDR3 sequence (DNA): TGTGCCAGCAGTGAATTAGGGTTAGGGGCCAACGTCCTGACTTTC. Amino acids: CASSELGLGANVLTF.

The J gene is TRBJ1-1, the V gene TRBV20-1; the D gene is possibly TRBD1 (5 bases). Germline V gene sequence: CDR1 DFQATT, CDR2 SNEGSKA (reference sequence). The length of the CDR3 is 13 residues. V lost 4 bases to trimming and J lost 5 bases, with 14 bases between them. The CDR3 DNA is TGCAGTGCTATGACAGCCGGAGGGACTGAAGCTTTCTTT. Its translation is CSAMTAGGTEAFF.